This paragraph reports one TCR beta chain. This sample was taken from a study of blood T cell repertoires in COVID-19. The wider study: There were acute and convalescent COVID-19 samples, and they came from the United States, Italy and Spain. PBMCs, B-cell-depleted T cells, or T cells provided the cDNA or gDNA that made up the material.

CDR1 SGHDN and CDR2 FVKESK come from the germline V gene. The CDR3 has 13 residues. Trimming stripped 2 bases from V and 11 bases from J, with 10 bases between. Study processing details: Amplifying reference gene primers gave estimates of nucleated cell counts. TCRdb keeps only in-frame clones here, not all; method: immunoSEQ multiplex PCR. Clone size and the V and J calls come from that table; the DNA yielded D and trimming. The sample gives roughly 220,000 clones, roughly 80% of which show up once; 2.3% is in the top ten. The chain employs TRBV14 and TRBJ1-6, with D perhaps TRBD1 (5 bases). The receptor was isolated from a woman in her sixties with acute or convalescent COVID-19. Specimen: peripheral blood. CDR3 sequence reads: CASSQQTDTPLHF. The DNA of the CDR3 is TGTGCCAGCAGCCAACAGACAGACACACCCCTCCACTTT.